This T cell receptor beta chain comes out of a study of T cell repertoires in aging, cancer and after chemotherapy. For the study at large: Patients with glioblastoma brain tumors were sampled before and after temozolomide-based therapy. General study points: In each cancer cohort, median generation probability increased across chemotherapy, suggesting thymic output rebounded. Untreated cancer patients had significantly lower blood TCR diversity than age-matched healthy donors. Healthy donors lost TCR diversity with age mainly through richness, cancer patients through richness and evenness.

About this clonotype itself: Antigen: not known.

Amplification of TCR beta used genomic DNA extracted from peripheral blood. Multiplex touch-down PCR with TRB-A/B primers amplified rearranged V-D-J TRB sequences. TCRdb re-called the multiplex PCR reads with MiXCR, one entry per CDR3 protein. The sample shows some 2,200 distinct CDR3 sequences, about 24% of them seen only once. In germline, CDR1 is DFQATT, CDR2 SNEGSKA (reference sequence). V was shortened by 1 base and J by 0 bases, with 12 bases between the two germline ends. The CDR3 consists of 16 residues. The chain uses TRBV20-1 and TRBJ2-2; D unresolved. The source is a human donor with a solid tumor. The specimen sequenced was blood. This chain's CDR3 is CSARVSGVTNTGELFF. The CDR3 nucleotides are TGCAGTGCTAGAGTCTCCGGTGTCACGAACACCGGGGAGCTGTTTTTT.